A selection of T cell receptor beta chains follows, all from one sample in a study of shared clonotypes between healthy human individuals. The method was immunoSEQ multiplex PCR; TCRdb's version includes in-frame clones alone and lacks a portion of them. The table records approximately 100,000 clones, 67% of them present only once. Sequenced material: memory CD8+ T cells sorted from blood. These receptors originate from a woman in her twenties or thirties in good health. Each CDR3 is given without its conserved first and last residue. The order of the fields is V gene, J gene, CDR3 protein.

>TRBV7-8|TRBJ1-1
ASSQRAGAPF
>TRBV18|TRBJ1-2
ASSPVPPLRQDCYGYT
>TRBV28|TRBJ2-7
ASSFSGQGVVEQY
>TRBV19|TRBJ1-1
ASSIWGVGTEAF
>TRBV25-1|TRBJ2-7
ASSTRDNSYEQY
>TRBV19|TRBJ2-3
ASSLLALSGDTQY
>TRBV7-3|TRBJ2-2
ASSLLGLAGTGELF
>TRBV11-2|TRBJ2-2
ASSLGGRGITGELF
>TRBV19|TRBJ2-3
ASSRYRVTDTQY
>TRBV29-1|TRBJ2-5
SALGTVDETQY
>TRBV28|TRBJ2-7
ASSFPGGRDEQY
>TRBV27|TRBJ2-7
ASRQGALLDEQY
>TRBV5-1|TRBJ2-3
ASSYGQGATDTQY
>TRBV6-5|TRBJ2-7
ASSGHEQY
>TRBV19|TRBJ1-5
ASSSTGGNQPQH
>TRBV29-1|TRBJ2-1
SVDSSANNYNNEQF
>TRBV28|TRBJ1-1
ASSSSVEAVSMNTEAF
>TRBV6-4|TRBJ2-1
ASSLLAGVGNEQF
>TRBV5-1|TRBJ2-1
ASSRDSQSYNEQF
>TRBV30|TRBJ1-3
AWSRGSGNTIY
>TRBV7-9|TRBJ1-5
ASSDDRGHSNQPQH
>TRBV27|TRBJ2-7
ASHNPPYEQY
>TRBV25-1|TRBJ1-1
ASSGDRGHTEAF
>TRBV19|TRBJ2-7
ASSSSYEQY